One T cell receptor (beta chain) is described in this entry. This sample is part of a study of blood T cells in healthy people across ages. A second PCR of 7 to 11 cycles used a sample-barcoded 5' primer and a J-beta primer mix. Every cDNA molecule carried a tag from a template-switch adaptor bearing 12 random nucleotides. TCRdb reprocessed the 5' RACE reads with MiXCR, giving one entry per CDR3 protein. This sample carries some 290,000 distinct CDR3 sequences, less than 30% of them seen once, and the ten largest clones take around 29%. There are 14 residues in the CDR3. CDR1 is LNHNV and CDR2 is YYDKDF in the germline V gene (reference sequence).

This TCR was sampled from a woman in her seventies in good health. Sequencing was done on a sample of blood. This sequence joins TRBV15 and TRBJ2-5; 7 bases line up with TRBD2. The J call may not be correct, given that the DNA end is closer to TRBJ2-1. As DNA, the CDR3 is TGTGCCACTCAAGGGACTACAGGCCCCGATGAGCAGTTCTTC. Protein: CATQGTTGPDEQFF.